The 8 T cell receptor beta chains below were found in one sample sequenced in a study of shared clonotypes between healthy human individuals. The method was immunoSEQ multiplex PCR; TCRdb's version includes in-frame clones alone and lacks a portion of them. The data show some 2,100,000 clones, with 90% to 97% seen just once and roughly 0.13% held by the top ten. The sequencing sample was made of naive CD4+ T cells sorted from blood. Subset meaning: CD45RA+ positively selected. The receptors derive from a man between 18 and 35 years old in good health.

The chain has TRBV5-1 and TRBJ2-2; D remains ambiguous. CDR3 length: 15 amino acids. CDR1 and CDR2 (germline): SGHRS, YFSETQ. V was trimmed by 0 bases and J by 6 bases, leaving 12 bases between them. Written as DNA, the CDR3 is TGCGCCAGCAGCTTGGGTCCGGGTGGTCCCGGGGAGCTGTTTTTT. This gives the protein CASSLGPGGPGELFF.

The V call is TRBV29-1, the J call TRBJ1-2; D unresolved. CDR1 is SQVTM, CDR2 ANQGSEA, per germline. The CDR3 runs 12 residues. Deletions cut 4 bases from V and 8 bases from J, with 14 bases between. The CDR3 sequence is CSVGSVPQGYTF. The CDR3 DNA is TGCAGCGTTGGGTCGGTCCCGCAGGGCTACACCTTC. Supplemented by reference TRBV29-1 and TRBJ1-2, the full variable domain reads SAVISQKPSRDICQRGTSLTIQCQVDSQVTMMFWYRQQPGQSLTLIATANQGSEATYESGFVIDKFPISRPNLTFSTLTVSNMSPEDSSIYLCSVGSVPQGYTFGSGTRLTVV.

The V and J genes are TRBV11-2 and TRBJ2-4; D perhaps matches TRBD1 (6 bases). This CDR3 has 15 residues. V was trimmed by 2 bases and J by 0 bases, leaving 8 bases between them. The germline V gene has CDR1 SGHAT and CDR2 FQNNGV. The CDR3 DNA sequence: TGTGCCAGCAGCTTAACAGGGAGAGCCAAAAACATTCAGTACTTC. This encodes CASSLTGRAKNIQYF.

On this clone itself: Within the sample, other DNA sequences also encode this same CDR3. The chain couples TRBV5-1 to TRBJ2-7; 7 bases match TRBD1. This CDR3 is built from 15 residues. The germline V gene encodes CDR1 SGHRS and CDR2 YFSETQ. V lost 1 base to trimming and J lost 0 bases; unmatched junction nucleotides: 4. The CDR3 bases are TGCGCCAGCAGCTTGATACAGGGGAGCTCCTACGAGCAGTACTTC. Its translation: CASSLIQGSSYEQYF. Based on the CDR3 plus reference TRBV5-1 and TRBJ2-7, the full variable domain is KAGVTQTPRYLIKTRGQQVTLSCSPISGHRSVSWYQQTPGQGLQFLFEYFSETQRNKGNFPGRFSGRQFSNSRSEMNVSTLELGDSALYLCASSLIQGSSYEQYFGPGTRLTVT.

The genes are TRBV5-4 and TRBJ1-4, with unresolved D. CDR1 and CDR2 (germline): SGHNT, YYREEE (reference sequence). Trimming removed 4 bases from V and 0 bases from J, with 13 bases in between. The CDR3 has 16 residues. The CDR3: CASSPSLLATNEKLFF. DNA for the CDR3: TGTGCCAGCAGCCCCAGCCTTCTCGCAACTAATGAAAAACTGTTTTTT.

The chain combines TRBV6-5 with TRBJ2-2; perhaps TRBD1 as D (5 bases). CDR1 is MNHEY, CDR2 SVGAGI, per germline. This CDR3 has 13 amino acids. Trimming took off 6 bases at V and 6 bases at J, with 11 bases between the two ends. DNA for the CDR3: TGTGCCAGCAGAGCAGGGTTATCCGGGGAGCTGTTTTTT. Translated, it gives CASRAGLSGELFF.

The chain employs TRBV7-6 and TRBJ2-2; no clear D gene. CDR1 and CDR2 from the germline V gene are SGHVS and FNYEAQ. CDR3 length: 16 amino acids. Trimming cost V 1 base and J 0 bases, with 9 bases left between them. The CDR3 spells CASSLGSPPNTGELFF. The CDR3 coding sequence is TGTGCCAGCAGCTTAGGGAGTCCCCCGAACACCGGGGAGCTGTTTTTT.

This rearrangement joins TRBV18 to TRBJ2-7; D is unresolved. V lost 2 bases and J 6 bases, leaving 11 bases between the germline ends. This CDR3 contains 13 residues. Looked up from germline, CDR1 is KGHSH and CDR2 is LQKENI. The CDR3 reads CASSPYSASEQYF. The CDR3 region has the DNA TGTGCCAGCTCACCATATTCCGCGAGCGAGCAGTACTTC.